These 24 T cell receptor beta chains came from one sample sequenced in a study of OX40 agonist ivuxolimab in advanced cancers. TCRdb's table, derived via immunoSEQ multiplex PCR, lists solely in-frame clones and lacks some. The sample lists around 65,000 clones, 88% occurring once. The source was CD4+ or CD8+ T cells sorted from blood, collected in a trial of the OX40 agonist ivuxolimab. Receptors originate from an adult with an advanced solid tumor such as melanoma, head and neck, liver or kidney cancer.

The chain is built from TRBV28 and TRBJ2-5; tentatively, D is TRBD1 (7 bases). This CDR3 is 17 amino acids long. V was cut by 1 base and J by 5 bases, with 20 bases left in between. Germline V gives CDR1 MDHEN, CDR2 SYDVKM. This CDR3 is CASSLLGGRGYAETQYF. As DNA, the CDR3 is TGTGCCAGCAGTTTATTGGGGGGCAGGGGGTACGCGGAGACCCAGTACTTC.

The chain is built from TRBV23-1 and TRBJ1-5, with D hard to call. TRBV23-1 qualifies as an ORF whose function is uncertain. V was clipped by 0 bases and J by 6 bases, with 6 bases between them. This CDR3 region has 13 residues. CDR3 sequence: CASSQSARQPQHF. The DNA for the CDR3 is TGCGCCAGCAGTCAATCCGCTCGTCAGCCCCAGCATTTT.

This chain links TRBV28 with TRBJ1-4; 10 bases agree with TRBD1. Germline V gene sequence: CDR1 MDHEN, CDR2 SYDVKM. V was clipped by 6 bases and J by 1 base; unmatched bases: 8. This CDR3 is 17 amino acids long. This CDR3 reads CASRDRGLWRTNEKLFF. The CDR3 bases are TGTGCCAGCAGAGACAGGGGGCTTTGGAGAACTAATGAAAAACTGTTTTTT.

The genes are TRBV5-4 and TRBJ2-5; 7 positions match TRBD1. With 4 bases clipped from V and 3 bases from J, the junction kept 9 bases outside the gene matches. This CDR3 contains 15 residues. Germline CDR1 SGHNT, CDR2 YYREEE (reference sequence). CDR3 coding DNA: TGTGCCAGCAGCCGTACAACTCAGGGGGAAGAGACCCAGTACTTC. Encoded protein: CASSRTTQGEETQYF.

V gene TRBV11-1 combines with J gene TRBJ1-1; D is undetermined. Trimming took off 2 bases at V and 4 bases at J, with 8 bases between the two ends. CDR3 length: 13 residues. Germline V lookup: CDR1 SGHAT, CDR2 FQDESV (reference sequence). The CDR3 loop reads CASSLSGVTEAFF. The CDR3 DNA reads TGTGCCAGCAGCTTAAGCGGGGTCACTGAAGCTTTCTTT.

The chain carries TRBV4-2 and TRBJ2-5; 7 bases map to TRBD2. Losses at the gene ends were 3 bases for V and 11 bases for J; bases not matched to a gene: 12. This CDR3 has 14 amino acids. CDR1 and CDR2 from the germline V gene are LGHNA and YNFKEQ. The CDR3 sequence: CASSHAGEGALQYF. The CDR3 DNA follows: TGTGCCAGCAGCCATGCCGGGGAGGGCGCCTTACAGTACTTC.

This rearrangement joins TRBV21-1 to TRBJ2-7; TRBD1 is the table's D call and was not checked against the DNA. TRBV21-1 is listed as a pseudogene. The CDR3 has 15 amino acids. As DNA, the CDR3 is TGTGCCAGCAGCAAAAAACGAGCAGGGTCCTACGAGCAGTACTTC. Protein product: CASSKKRAGSYEQYF.

This chain uses TRBV7-8 with TRBJ2-1, with unresolved D. Germline values: CDR1 SGHVS, CDR2 FQNEAQ. V lost 2 bases, J lost 6 bases, and 2 bases lay in between. This CDR3 has 11 residues. CDR3 bases: TGTGCCAGCAGCTTAAGCAATGAGCAGTTCTTC. Translated: CASSLSNEQFF.

This chain connects TRBV27 to TRBJ2-1, with 14 bases identical to TRBD2. CDR1 MNHEY and CDR2 SMNVEV come from the germline V gene (reference sequence). This CDR3 region has 17 residues. V lost 7 bases to trimming and J lost 5 bases; unmatched junction nucleotides: 10. CDR3 in amino acids: CASTTLGTSGGNNEQFF. CDR3 sequence (DNA): TGTGCCAGCACAACCTTAGGGACTAGCGGGGGAAACAATGAGCAGTTCTTC.

J is TRBJ2-5 and V is TRBV5-1; D unresolved. Germline CDR1 is SGHRS and CDR2 is YFSETQ. V lost 2 bases and J 0 bases, leaving 2 bases between the germline ends. The CDR3 consists of 12 residues. The CDR3 loop is CASSLHQETQYF. In nucleotides, the CDR3 is TGCGCCAGCAGCTTACACCAAGAGACCCAGTACTTC.

The J gene is TRBJ1-1, the V gene TRBV4-1; TRBD1 is a possible D gene (5 bases). The V end was cut by 1 base, the J end by 0 bases, with 9 bases between. From germline, CDR1 is MGHRA and CDR2 YSYEKL. The CDR3 length is 15 residues. The CDR3 protein is CASSQVTDVNTEAFF. In DNA, the CDR3 is TGCGCCAGCAGCCAAGTGACAGACGTGAACACTGAAGCTTTCTTT.

The rearrangement joins TRBV7-2 to TRBJ2-1; 11 bases fit TRBD2. Germline trimming cut 4 bases from V and 5 bases from J; bases unmatched to any gene: 4. CDR1 is SGHTA and CDR2 is FQGNSA in the germline V gene. The CDR3 is 15 residues long. For the CDR3, the DNA is TGTGCCAGCAGCTCCCCTAGCGGGGGGAACAATGAGCAGTTCTTC. Translation gives CASSSPSGGNNEQFF.

The chain employs TRBV11-2 and TRBJ1-3; no firm D call. This CDR3 has 14 amino acids. The germline CDR1 and CDR2 sequences are SGHAT and FQNNGV. The V gene lost 4 bases and the J gene lost 0 bases, with 7 bases spanning the gap. Here the CDR3 DNA reads TGTGCCAGCAGCTCCTCCTACTCTGGAAACACCATATATTTT. This gives the protein CASSSSYSGNTIYF.

The rearrangement joins TRBV5-1 to TRBJ2-5; D possibly corresponds to TRBD1 (8 bases). The CDR3 loop spans 15 amino acids. Germline V gene data show CDR1 as SGHRS and CDR2 as YFSETQ. The germline V and J ends were trimmed by 3 bases and 4 bases, with 16 bases remaining between them. DNA for the CDR3: TGCGCCAGCAGCTCCGGACAGGGAGGGGTAGAGACCCAGTACTTC. As protein: CASSSGQGGVETQYF.

The J gene is TRBJ2-3, the V gene TRBV10-3, with 9 bases identical to TRBD2. This CDR3 region has 16 residues. V shed 6 bases and J 0 bases; nucleotides not matched to a gene: 7. Per the germline V gene, CDR1 is ENHRY and CDR2 is SYGVKD. The CDR3 DNA reads as TGTGCCATCAGGGAAATAGCGGGAGTAAGCACAGATACGCAGTATTTT. Translation gives CAIREIAGVSTDTQYF.

The CDR3 nucleotides read TGCGCCAGCAGCATGCAGCCTCTAAGCTCCTACGAGCAGTACTTC. Amino acid sequence: CASSMQPLSSYEQYF. The rearrangement uses TRBV5-1 and TRBJ2-7, with D unclear. Germline loops: CDR1 SGHRS, CDR2 YFSETQ. The CDR3 runs 15 residues. V shed 4 bases and J shed 0 bases, with 14 bases lying between them. The variable domain in full, completed from reference TRBV5-1 and TRBJ2-7, reads KAGVTQTPRYLIKTRGQQVTLSCSPISGHRSVSWYQQTPGQGLQFLFEYFSETQRNKGNFPGRFSGRQFSNSRSEMNVSTLELGDSALYLCASSMQPLSSYEQYFGPGTRLTVT.

This clone has a single count. This chain links TRBV10-3 with TRBJ2-1, with 8 bases that match TRBD2. J gave up 9 bases and V 0 bases, and 7 bases lay outside the gene matches. This CDR3 spans 15 amino acids. CDR1 is ENHRY, CDR2 SYGVKD, per germline. The CDR3 bases are TGTGCCATCAGTGAGTCTGGCGGGAGGTACGGTGAGCAGTTCTTC. It is translated as CAISESGGRYGEQFF.

This chain uses TRBV6-6 with TRBJ2-7; D remains ambiguous. Deletions cut 2 bases from V and 3 bases from J, with 5 bases between. CDR3 size: 12 residues. CDR1 is MNHNY, CDR2 SVGAGI, per germline (reference sequence). The DNA for the CDR3 is TGTGCCAGCAGTTACCAAGTCTACGAGCAGTACTTC. As protein: CASSYQVYEQYF.

The V gene is TRBV10-1, the J gene TRBJ1-1, with D uncertain. V lost 3 bases and J lost 5, with 10 bases in between. Germline V gene sequence: CDR1 WNHNN, CDR2 SYGVQD (reference sequence). The CDR3 consists of 13 residues. CDR3 region: CASSEGMRTEAFF. The DNA of the CDR3 is TGCGCCAGCAGTGAAGGGATGAGGACTGAAGCTTTCTTT.

The J gene is TRBJ1-5, the V gene TRBV28; no reliable D call. Trimming shortened V by 1 base and J by 3 bases, and 13 bases separated the two germline ends. The CDR3 totals 16 residues. Germline CDR1 and CDR2: MDHEN and SYDVKM. The CDR3 is CASSLLRGQPNQPQHF. Written as DNA, the CDR3 is TGTGCCAGCAGTTTATTGCGAGGTCAGCCCAATCAGCCCCAGCATTTT. The complete variable domain, with remaining parts taken from reference TRBV28 and TRBJ1-5, reads DVKVTQSSRYLVKRTGEKVFLECVQDMDHENMFWYRQDPGLGLRLIYFSYDVKMKEKGDIPEGYSVSREKKERFSLILESASTNQTSMYLCASSLLRGQPNQPQHFGDGTRLSIL.

This clone appeared once. V is TRBV18 and J is TRBJ2-3, with D possibly matching TRBD2 (5 bases). Trimming took off 5 bases at V and 5 bases at J, with 11 bases between the two ends. This CDR3 spans 13 amino acids. Looked up from germline, CDR1 is KGHSH and CDR2 is LQKENI. The CDR3 coding sequence is TGTGCCAGCTCAGAGGGCCTTCGAGATACGCAGTATTTT. Translation: CASSEGLRDTQYF. Using reference TRBV18 and TRBJ2-3 for the parts outside the CDR3, the full variable domain is NAGVMQNPRHLVRRRGQEARLRCSPMKGHSHVYWYRQLPEEGLKFMVYLQKENIIDESGMPKERFSAEFPKEGPSILRIQQVVRGDSAAYFCASSEGLRDTQYFGPGTRLTVL.

This chain links TRBV10-2 with TRBJ1-1; D is unclear. The CDR3 is made up of 13 amino acids. Trimming pared 6 bases from V and 4 bases from J, leaving 12 bases between. Germline CDR1 and CDR2: WSHSY and SAAADI. CDR3 in amino acids: CASRQLEGTEAFF. CDR3 nucleotides: TGCGCCAGCAGGCAATTAGAGGGCACTGAAGCTTTCTTT.

V is TRBV28 and J is TRBJ1-2; a weak D match, TRBD1 (6 bases). This CDR3 comprises 16 residues. V was pared by 1 base and J by 2 bases, with 14 bases between. Germline CDR1 reads MDHEN; CDR2 reads SYDVKM. In DNA, the CDR3 is TGTGCCAGCAGTTTATTTGACAGGCGGACAAACTATGGCTACACCTTC. It specifies CASSLFDRRTNYGYTF.

The chain combines TRBV6-6 with TRBJ1-1; D call uncertain. The CDR3 length is 13 residues. CDR1 and CDR2 (germline): MNHNY, SVGAGI (reference sequence). V was shortened by 6 bases and J by 3 bases, with 11 bases between the two germline ends. The CDR3 region has the DNA TGTGCCAGCAGCCTCCTCGGCGACACTGAAGCTTTCTTT. Protein sequence: CASSLLGDTEAFF.